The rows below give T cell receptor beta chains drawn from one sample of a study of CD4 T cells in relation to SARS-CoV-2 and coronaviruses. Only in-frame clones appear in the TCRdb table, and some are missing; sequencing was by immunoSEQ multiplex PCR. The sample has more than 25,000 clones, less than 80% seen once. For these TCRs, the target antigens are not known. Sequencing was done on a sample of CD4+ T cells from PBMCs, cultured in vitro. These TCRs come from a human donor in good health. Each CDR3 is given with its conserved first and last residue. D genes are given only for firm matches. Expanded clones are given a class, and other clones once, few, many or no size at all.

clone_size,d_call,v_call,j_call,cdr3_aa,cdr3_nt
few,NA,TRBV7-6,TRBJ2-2,CASRNPFSGRNTGELFF,TGTGCCAGCAGAAATCCGTTTTCCGGTAGGAACACCGGGGAGCTGTTTTTT
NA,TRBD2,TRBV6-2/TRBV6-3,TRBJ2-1,CASSYSTLSSGGLIPTNEQFF,TGTGCCAGCAGTTACTCGACCCTATCTAGCGGGGGCCTCATCCCAACCAATGAGCAGTTCTTC
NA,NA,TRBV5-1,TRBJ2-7,CASSLVQGNYEQYF,TGCGCCAGCAGCTTGGTCCAGGGGAACTACGAGCAGTACTTC
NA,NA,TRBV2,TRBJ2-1,CASRFWDSNGVEQFF,TGTGCCAGCAGGTTCTGGGACTCCAACGGGGTTGAGCAGTTCTTC
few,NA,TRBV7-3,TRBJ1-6,CASSQTSDLYNSPLHF,TGTGCCAGCAGTCAGACCTCAGACCTTTATAATTCACCCCTCCACTTT
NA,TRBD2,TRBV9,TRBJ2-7,CASSVGILAGGPGEQYF,TGTGCCAGCAGCGTAGGAATCCTAGCGGGAGGGCCAGGGGAGCAGTACTTC
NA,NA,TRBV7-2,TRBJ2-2,CASSSGRNTGELFF,TGTGCCAGCAGCTCGGGTCGGAACACCGGGGAGCTGTTTTTT
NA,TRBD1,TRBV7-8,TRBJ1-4,CASSLTGGFDEKLFF,TGTGCCAGCAGCCTCACAGGGGGCTTTGATGAAAAACTGTTTTTT
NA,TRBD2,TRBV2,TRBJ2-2,CASSEGSGRVGELFF,TGTGCCAGCAGTGAAGGTAGCGGGAGAGTCGGGGAGCTGTTTTTT
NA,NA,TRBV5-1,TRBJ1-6,CASSSGDNSPLHF,TGCGCCAGCAGCTCCGGGGATAATTCACCCCTCCACTTT
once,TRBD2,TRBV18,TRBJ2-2,CASSPGRGENTGELFF,TGTGCCAGCTCACCCGGGAGGGGCGAGAACACCGGGGAGCTGTTTTTT
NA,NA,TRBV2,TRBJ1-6,CASSEANTGTYNSPLHF,TGTGCCAGCAGTGAAGCTAATACCGGGACCTATAATTCACCCCTCCACTTT
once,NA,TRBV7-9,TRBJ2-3,CASSLTGAGDTQYF,TGTGCCAGCAGCTTAACGGGGGCCGGGGATACGCAGTATTTT
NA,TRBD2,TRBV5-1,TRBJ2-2,CASSEARGGHTGELFF,TGCGCCAGCAGCGAGGCTCGGGGGGGGCATACCGGGGAGCTGTTTTTT
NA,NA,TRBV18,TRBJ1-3,CASSPGGSNTIYF,TGTGCCAGCTCACCTGGGGGATCTAACACCATATATTTT
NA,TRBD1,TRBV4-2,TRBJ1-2,CASSQEGDRGSYGYTF,TGTGCCAGCAGCCAAGAGGGGGACAGGGGGTCCTATGGCTACACCTTC
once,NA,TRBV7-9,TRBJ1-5,CASSLEGPGWQPQHF,TGTGCCAGCAGCTTAGAAGGGCCGGGATGGCAGCCCCAGCATTTT
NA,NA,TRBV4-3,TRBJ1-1,CASSQYLREWGTEAFF,TGCGCCAGCAGCCAGTACCTTAGGGAGTGGGGCACTGAAGCTTTCTTT
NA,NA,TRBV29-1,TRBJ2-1,CSVGTVYEQFF,TGCAGCGTCGGAACTGTGTATGAGCAGTTCTTC
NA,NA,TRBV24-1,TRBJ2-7,CATSDSRTAGEQYF,TGTGCCACCAGTGACTCTCGGACGGCGGGCGAGCAGTACTTC
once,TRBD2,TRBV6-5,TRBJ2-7,CASSSARGGEQYF,TGTGCCAGCAGTTCCGCCCGCGGGGGGGAGCAGTACTTC
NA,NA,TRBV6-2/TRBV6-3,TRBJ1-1,CASSYGADIGAAFF,TGTGCCAGCAGTTACGGCGCGGATATTGGCGCAGCTTTCTTT
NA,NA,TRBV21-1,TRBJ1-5,CASSKRNTGLNQPQHF,TGTGCCAGCAGCAAGAGGAACACAGGGCTAAATCAGCCCCAGCATTTT
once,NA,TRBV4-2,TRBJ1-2,CASSQDTYYGYTF,TGTGCCAGCAGCCAGGACACCTACTATGGCTACACCTTC
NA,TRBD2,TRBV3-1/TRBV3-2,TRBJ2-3,CASSETSGGKIDTQYF,TGTGCCAGCAGCGAGACTAGCGGGGGGAAAATAGATACGCAGTATTTT
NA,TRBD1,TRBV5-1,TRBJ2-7,CASSRGQVPYEQYF,TGCGCCAGCAGCCGCGGACAGGTCCCCTACGAGCAGTACTTC
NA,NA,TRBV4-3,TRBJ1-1,CASSQAEGNTEAFF,TGCGCCAGCAGCCAAGCCGAGGGAAACACTGAAGCTTTCTTT
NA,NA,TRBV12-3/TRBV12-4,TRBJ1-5,CASSSGQPQHF,TGTGCCAGCAGTAGCGGTCAGCCCCAGCATTTT
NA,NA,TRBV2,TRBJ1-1,CASRVPGQKAFF,TGTGCCAGCAGGGTACCGGGACAAAAGGCTTTCTTT
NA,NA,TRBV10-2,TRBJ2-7,CASRTGTQDYEQYF,TGCGCCAGCAGGACCGGGACACAGGACTACGAGCAGTACTTC
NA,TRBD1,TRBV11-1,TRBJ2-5,CASSSFRDRGQETQYF,TGTGCCAGCAGCTCCTTCCGGGACAGGGGCCAAGAGACCCAGTACTTC
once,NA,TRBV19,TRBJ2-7,CASSGQLQGGGMEQYF,TGTGCCAGCTCAGGCCAACTACAGGGAGGCGGAATGGAGCAGTACTTC
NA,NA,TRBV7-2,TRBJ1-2,CASSLPRGGGFGGYTF,TGTGCCAGCAGCTTACCACGTGGCGGAGGATTTGGTGGCTACACCTTC
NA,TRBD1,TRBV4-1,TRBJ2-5,CASSQVVYRDRKETQYF,TGCGCCAGCAGCCAAGTTGTTTACCGGGACAGAAAAGAGACCCAGTACTTC
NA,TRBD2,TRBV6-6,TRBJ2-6,CASSLLPGGTGANVLTF,TGTGCCAGCAGTCTCCTACCGGGGGGGACTGGGGCCAACGTCCTGACTTTC
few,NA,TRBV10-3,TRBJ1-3,CAISIDFSGNTIYF,TGTGCCATCAGTATCGATTTCTCTGGAAACACCATATATTTT
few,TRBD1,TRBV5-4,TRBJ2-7,CASSSRTGEQYF,TGTGCCAGCAGCTCACGGACAGGCGAGCAGTACTTC
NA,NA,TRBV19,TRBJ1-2,CASSMLAGGYTF,TGTGCCAGTAGTATGTTAGCCGGTGGCTACACCTTC
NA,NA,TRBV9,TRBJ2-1,CASSVGGLSSYNEQFF,TGTGCCAGCAGCGTAGGGGGACTGAGCTCCTACAATGAGCAGTTCTTC
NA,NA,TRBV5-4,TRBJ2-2,CASTMNTGELFF,TGTGCCAGCACCATGAACACCGGGGAGCTGTTTTTT
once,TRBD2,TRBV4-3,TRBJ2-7,CASSLGTSQLGRNEQYF,TGCGCCAGCAGCCTCGGGACTAGCCAGCTGGGGAGGAACGAGCAGTACTTC
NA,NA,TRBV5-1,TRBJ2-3,CASSLDNTDTQYF,TGCGCCAGCAGCTTGGACAACACAGATACGCAGTATTTT
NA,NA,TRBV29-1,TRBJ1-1,CSASDRNTEAFF,TGCAGCGCCTCTGACAGGAACACTGAAGCTTTCTTT
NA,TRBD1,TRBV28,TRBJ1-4,CASSGQGAPKREKLFF,TGTGCCAGCAGTGGACAGGGGGCGCCGAAGCGTGAAAAACTGTTTTTT
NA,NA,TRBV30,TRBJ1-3,CAWRAPGLGNTIYF,TGTGCCTGGAGGGCCCCGGGACTTGGAAACACCATATATTTT
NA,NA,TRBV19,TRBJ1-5,CASSIGRVSNQPQHF,TGTGCCAGTAGTATAGGCAGGGTTAGCAATCAGCCCCAGCATTTT
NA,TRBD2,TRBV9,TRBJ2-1,CASSGLAGGQFF,TGTGCCAGCAGCGGACTAGCGGGAGGGCAGTTCTTC
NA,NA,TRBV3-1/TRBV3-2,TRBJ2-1,CASSQDTRGHEQFF,TGTGCCAGCAGCCAAGACACTAGGGGACATGAGCAGTTCTTC
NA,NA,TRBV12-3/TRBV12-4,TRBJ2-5,CASSLGETQYF,TGTGCCAGCAGTTTGGGGGAGACCCAGTACTTC
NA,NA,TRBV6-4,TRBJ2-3,CASSDRGGVGTDTQYF,TGTGCCAGCAGTGACCGAGGAGGGGTGGGCACAGATACGCAGTATTTT
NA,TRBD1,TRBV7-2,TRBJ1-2,CASSPDRGPRGYTF,TGTGCCAGCAGTCCTGACAGGGGGCCTCGTGGCTACACCTTC
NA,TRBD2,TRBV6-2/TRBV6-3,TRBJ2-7,CASSKAGASYEQYF,TGTGCCAGCAGCAAAGCGGGGGCGTCCTACGAGCAGTACTTC
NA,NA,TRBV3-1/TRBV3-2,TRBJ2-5,CASSQGQAAEETQYF,TGTGCCAGCAGCCAAGGACAGGCCGCTGAAGAGACCCAGTACTTC
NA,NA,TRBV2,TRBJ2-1,CASNIGGYNEQFF,TGTGCCAGCAACATAGGGGGCTACAATGAGCAGTTCTTC
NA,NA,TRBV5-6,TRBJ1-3,CASSLPGGGNTIYF,TGTGCCAGCAGCTTGCCTGGTGGTGGGAACACCATATATTTT
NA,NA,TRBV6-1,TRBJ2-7,CASSDPWAIYEQYF,TGTGCCAGCAGTGACCCATGGGCAATCTACGAGCAGTACTTC
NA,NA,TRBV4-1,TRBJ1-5,CASSPVGRGGRGNQPQHF,TGCGCCAGCAGCCCAGTCGGCCGAGGAGGACGGGGCAATCAGCCCCAGCATTTT
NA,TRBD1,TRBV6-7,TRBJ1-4,CASSQTTRQGAGEKLFF,TGTGCCAGCAGTCAGACTACAAGACAGGGGGCAGGTGAAAAACTGTTTTTT
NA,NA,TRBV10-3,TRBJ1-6,CAISESSGINSPLHF,TGTGCCATCAGTGAGTCGTCAGGGATTAATTCACCCCTCCACTTT